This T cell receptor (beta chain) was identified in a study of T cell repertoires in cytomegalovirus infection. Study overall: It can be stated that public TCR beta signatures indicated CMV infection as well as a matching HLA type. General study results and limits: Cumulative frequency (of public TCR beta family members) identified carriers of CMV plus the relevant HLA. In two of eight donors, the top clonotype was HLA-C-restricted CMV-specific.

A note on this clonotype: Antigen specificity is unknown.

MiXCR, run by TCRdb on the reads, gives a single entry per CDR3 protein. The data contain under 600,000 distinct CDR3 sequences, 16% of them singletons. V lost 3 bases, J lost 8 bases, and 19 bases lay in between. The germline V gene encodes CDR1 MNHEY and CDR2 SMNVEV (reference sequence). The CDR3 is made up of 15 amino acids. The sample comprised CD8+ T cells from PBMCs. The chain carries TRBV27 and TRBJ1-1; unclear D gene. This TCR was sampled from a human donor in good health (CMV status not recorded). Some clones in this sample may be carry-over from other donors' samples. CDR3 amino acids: CASSLSGGLSIEAFF. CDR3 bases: TGTGCCAGCAGTTTGTCAGGAGGCCTATCGATAGAAGCTTTCTTT.